Given below is one TCR beta chain in context. Trimming at V came to 7 bases and at J to 3 bases, leaving 2 bases not matched to a gene. Germline loops: CDR1 SNHLY, CDR2 FYNNEI. The CDR3 is 12 amino acids. This sample is drawn from a study of technical replicates of blood from a few donors. Repertoires were generated with immunoSEQ multiplex PCR, while TCRdb's copy carries only in-frame clones and drops some. The data hold 67,000 or so clones, with nearly 97% observed a single time. Sequencing was done on a sample of T cells isolated from PBMCs. This chain connects TRBV2 to TRBJ1-1; 7 bases map to TRBD1. The source is a human donor in good health. This CDR3 is CASITGDTEAFF. The CDR3 region has the DNA TGTGCCAGCATAACAGGGGACACTGAAGCTTTCTTT.